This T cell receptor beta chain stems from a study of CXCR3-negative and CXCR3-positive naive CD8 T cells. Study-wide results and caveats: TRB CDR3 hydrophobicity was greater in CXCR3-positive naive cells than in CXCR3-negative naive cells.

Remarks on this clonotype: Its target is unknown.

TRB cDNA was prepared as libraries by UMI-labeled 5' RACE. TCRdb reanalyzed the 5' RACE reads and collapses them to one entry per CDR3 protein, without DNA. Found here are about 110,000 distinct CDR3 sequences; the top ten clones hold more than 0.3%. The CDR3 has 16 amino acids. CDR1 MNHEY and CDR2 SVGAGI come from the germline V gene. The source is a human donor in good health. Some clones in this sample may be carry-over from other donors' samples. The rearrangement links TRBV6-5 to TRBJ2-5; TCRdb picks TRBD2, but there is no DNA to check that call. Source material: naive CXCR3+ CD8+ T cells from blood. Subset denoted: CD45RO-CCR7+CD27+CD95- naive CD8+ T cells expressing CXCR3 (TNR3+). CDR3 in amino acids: CASSPLASGAQETQYF.